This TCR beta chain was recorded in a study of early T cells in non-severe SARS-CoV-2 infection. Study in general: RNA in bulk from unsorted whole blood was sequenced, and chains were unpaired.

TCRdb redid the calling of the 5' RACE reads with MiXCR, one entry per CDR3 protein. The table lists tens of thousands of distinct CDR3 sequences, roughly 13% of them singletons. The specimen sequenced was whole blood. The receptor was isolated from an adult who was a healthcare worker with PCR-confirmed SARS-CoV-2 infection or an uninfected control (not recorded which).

CDR3 coding DNA: TGTGCCAGCAGCGTAGGACCCGGAAACACCATATATTTT. Amino acids: CASSVGPGNTIYF. This chain uses TRBV9 with TRBJ1-3; D is ambiguous. The CDR3 extends over 13 amino acids. The V end lost 0 bases, the J end lost 4 bases, and 5 bases lay between the germline ends. Per germline, CDR1 SGDLS and CDR2 YYNGEE.